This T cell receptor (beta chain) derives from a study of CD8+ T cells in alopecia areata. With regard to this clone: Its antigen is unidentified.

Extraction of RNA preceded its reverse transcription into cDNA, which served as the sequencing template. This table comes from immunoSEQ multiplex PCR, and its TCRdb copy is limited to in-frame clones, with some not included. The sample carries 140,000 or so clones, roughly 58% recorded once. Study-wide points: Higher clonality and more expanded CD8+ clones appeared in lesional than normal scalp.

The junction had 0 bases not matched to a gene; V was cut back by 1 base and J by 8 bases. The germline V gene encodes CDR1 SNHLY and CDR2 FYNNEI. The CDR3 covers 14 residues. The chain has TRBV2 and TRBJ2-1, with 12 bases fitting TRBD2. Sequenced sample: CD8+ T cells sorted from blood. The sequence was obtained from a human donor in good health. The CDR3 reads CASSEGTSGDEQFF. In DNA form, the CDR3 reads TGTGCCAGCAGTGAAGGGACTAGCGGGGATGAGCAGTTCTTC. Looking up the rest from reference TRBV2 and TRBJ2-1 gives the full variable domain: EPEVTQTPSHQVTQMGQEVILRCVPISNHLYFYWYRQILGQKVEFLVSFYNNEISEKSEIFDDQFSVERPDGSNFTLKIRSTKLEDSAMYFCASSEGTSGDEQFFGPGTRLTVL.